This T cell receptor beta chain was sequenced for a study of T cells after yellow fever vaccination. TCRdb re-derived calls from the 5' RACE reads in MiXCR, one entry per CDR3 protein. The sample includes about 220,000 distinct CDR3 sequences, less than 7.5% of them seen just once. Per the germline V gene, CDR1 is MNHNS and CDR2 is SASEGT. The length of the CDR3 is 16 residues. V lost 1 base and J 2 bases, leaving 13 bases between the germline ends. This clonotype was seen many times. The chain combines TRBV6-1 with TRBJ2-3; weak D call: TRBD2 (5 bases). Material: CD4+ T cells sorted from PBMCs, obtained on the day of the yellow fever booster vaccination. The sequence came from a man aged 30 to 45 who received the YFV17D yellow fever vaccine. Here the CDR3 reads CASSEDLGGNTDTQYF. CDR3 sequence (DNA): TGTGCCAGCAGTGAAGATCTTGGAGGAAACACAGATACGCAGTATTTT.